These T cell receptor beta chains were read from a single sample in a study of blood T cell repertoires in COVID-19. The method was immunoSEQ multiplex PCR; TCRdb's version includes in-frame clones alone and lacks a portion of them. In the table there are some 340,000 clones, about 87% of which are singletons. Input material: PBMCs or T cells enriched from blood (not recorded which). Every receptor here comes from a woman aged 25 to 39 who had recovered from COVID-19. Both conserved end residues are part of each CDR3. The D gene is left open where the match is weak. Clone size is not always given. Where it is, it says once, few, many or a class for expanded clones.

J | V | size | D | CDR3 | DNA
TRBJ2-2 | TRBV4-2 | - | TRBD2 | CASSQTLVASGGPGELFF | TGTGCCAGCAGCCAAACCCTTGTGGCTAGCGGGGGGCCCGGGGAGCTGTTTTTT
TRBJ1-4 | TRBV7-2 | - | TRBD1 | CASTAGGLTNEKLFF | TGTGCCAGCACCGCAGGGGGCCTGACGAATGAAAAACTGTTTTTT
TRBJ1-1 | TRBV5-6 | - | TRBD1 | CASSRGTGYGTEAFF | TGTGCCAGCAGCCGGGGGACAGGGTATGGCACTGAAGCTTTCTTT
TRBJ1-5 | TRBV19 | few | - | CASSIQGNNQPQHF | TGTGCCAGTAGTATTCAGGGAAACAATCAGCCCCAGCATTTT
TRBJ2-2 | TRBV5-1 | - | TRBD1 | CASSFSGTGNTGELFF | TGCGCCAGCAGCTTCTCCGGGACAGGAAACACCGGGGAGCTGTTTTTT
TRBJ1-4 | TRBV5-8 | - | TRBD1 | CASSITGTEYEKLFF | TGTGCCAGCAGCATCACCGGGACAGAATACGAAAAACTGTTTTTT
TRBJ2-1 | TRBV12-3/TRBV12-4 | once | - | CATQSASGNEQFF | TGTGCCACGCAATCAGCGTCCGGGAATGAGCAGTTCTTC
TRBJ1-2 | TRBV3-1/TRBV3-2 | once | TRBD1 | CASSDAPQRTGGVLYGYTF | TGTGCCAGCAGCGACGCACCACAAAGGACAGGGGGAGTACTATATGGCTACACCTTC
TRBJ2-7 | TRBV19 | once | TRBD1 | CASMDRASYEQYF | TGTGCCAGTATGGACAGGGCATCCTACGAGCAGTACTTC
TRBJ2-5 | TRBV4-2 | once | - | CASSQGGSGGTETQYF | TGTGCCAGCAGCCAAGGGGGGTCAGGGGGGACAGAGACCCAGTACTTC
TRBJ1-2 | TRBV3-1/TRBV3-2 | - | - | CASSQGQTNYGYTF | TGTGCCAGCAGCCAAGGGCAGACTAACTATGGCTACACCTTC
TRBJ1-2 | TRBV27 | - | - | CASSSRQRKGYGYTF | TGTGCCAGCAGTTCCCGACAGAGAAAGGGGTATGGCTACACCTTC
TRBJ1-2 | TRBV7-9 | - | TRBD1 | CASSGTGNYGYTF | TGTGCCAGCAGCGGGACAGGGAACTATGGCTACACCTTC
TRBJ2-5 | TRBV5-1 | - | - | CASSKLVGETQYF | TGCGCCAGCAGCAAGTTAGTCGGGGAGACCCAGTACTTC
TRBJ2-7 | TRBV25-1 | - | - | CASSLAASSYEQYF | TGTGCCAGCAGTTTGGCGGCCAGCTCCTACGAGCAGTACTTC
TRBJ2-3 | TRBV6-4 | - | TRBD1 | CASSDGTGGTDTQYF | TGTGCCAGCAGTGACGGGACAGGGGGGACAGATACGCAGTATTTT
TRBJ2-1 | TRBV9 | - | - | CASSVGGSNEQFF | TGTGCCAGCAGCGTCGGAGGGTCCAATGAGCAGTTCTTC
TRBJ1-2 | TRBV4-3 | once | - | CASSQAGLQHSGYTF | TGCGCCAGCAGCCAAGCGGGACTCCAACACTCTGGCTACACCTTC
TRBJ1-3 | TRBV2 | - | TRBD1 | CASSGIDRAGNTIYF | TGTGCCAGCAGTGGAATCGACAGGGCTGGAAACACCATATATTTT
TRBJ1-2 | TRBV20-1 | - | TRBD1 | CSASELQGVNYGYTF | TGCAGTGCTAGTGAACTACAGGGGGTCAACTATGGCTACACCTTC
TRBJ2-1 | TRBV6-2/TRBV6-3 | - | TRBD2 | CASSELAGHNEQFF | TGTGCCAGCAGCGAATTAGCGGGGCACAATGAGCAGTTCTTC
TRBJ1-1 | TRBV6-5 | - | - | CASGRGRPAEAFF | TGTGCCAGCGGCCGGGGGAGACCTGCTGAAGCTTTCTTT
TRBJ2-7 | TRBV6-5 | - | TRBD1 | CASSYSDRGPYEQYF | TGTGCCAGCAGTTACTCTGACAGGGGACCCTACGAGCAGTACTTC
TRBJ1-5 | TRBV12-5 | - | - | CASGLDHRKQPQHF | TGTGCTAGTGGTTTAGACCACAGAAAACAGCCCCAGCATTTT
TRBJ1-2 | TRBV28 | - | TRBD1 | CASSSRGQAYGYTF | TGTGCCAGCAGCTCTAGGGGGCAGGCATATGGCTACACCTTC
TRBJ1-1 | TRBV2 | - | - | CATKTDMNTEAFF | TGTGCCACCAAGACAGACATGAACACTGAAGCTTTCTTT
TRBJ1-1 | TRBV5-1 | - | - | CASSLGHTQNTEAFF | TGCGCCAGCAGCTTGGGGCACACACAGAACACTGAAGCTTTCTTT
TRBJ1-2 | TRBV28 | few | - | CASSLWDSINGYTF | TGTGCCAGCAGTTTATGGGACAGTATCAATGGCTACACCTTC
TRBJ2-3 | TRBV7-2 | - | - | CASSLGSTDTQYF | TGTGCCAGCAGCCTGGGCAGCACAGATACGCAGTATTTT
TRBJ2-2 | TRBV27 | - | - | CASSLAGLVDTGELFF | TGTGCCAGCAGTTTAGCCGGTTTAGTAGACACCGGGGAGCTGTTTTTT
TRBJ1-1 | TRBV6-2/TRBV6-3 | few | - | CASSFGNMNTEAFF | TGTGCCAGCAGTTTCGGGAACATGAACACTGAAGCTTTCTTT
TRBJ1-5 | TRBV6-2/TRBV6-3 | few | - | CASSYEGSGHSNQPQHF | TGTGCCAGCAGTTACGAGGGGAGCGGGCATAGCAATCAGCCCCAGCATTTT
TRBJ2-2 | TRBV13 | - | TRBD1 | CASSRGQGSDTGELFF | TGTGCCAGCAGCAGAGGACAGGGTTCGGACACCGGGGAGCTGTTTTTT
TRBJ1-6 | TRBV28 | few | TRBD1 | CATLTGGRQYSPLHF | TGTGCCACCCTGACAGGGGGCCGGCAGTATTCACCCCTCCACTTT
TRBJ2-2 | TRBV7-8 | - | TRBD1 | CASSLPPGQGDSTGELFF | TGTGCCAGCAGCTTACCGCCAGGACAGGGGGATAGCACCGGGGAGCTGTTTTTT
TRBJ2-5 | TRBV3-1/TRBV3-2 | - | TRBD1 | CASSQGDRGRMQETQYF | TGTGCCAGCAGCCAAGGGGACAGGGGGCGGATGCAAGAGACCCAGTACTTC
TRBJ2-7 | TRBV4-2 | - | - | CASSQDGGGRGEYEQYF | TGTGCCAGCAGCCAAGATGGGGGGGGGCGCGGTGAGTACGAGCAGTACTTC
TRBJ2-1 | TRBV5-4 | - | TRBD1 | CASSLPRQGNNEQFF | TGTGCCAGCAGCTTGCCGAGACAGGGGAACAATGAGCAGTTCTTC
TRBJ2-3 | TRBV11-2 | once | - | CASSLVGRAWDTQYF | TGTGCCAGCAGCTTAGTAGGCAGGGCCTGGGATACGCAGTATTTT
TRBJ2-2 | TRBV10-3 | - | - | CAISEGPNTGELFF | TGTGCCATCAGTGAGGGGCCGAACACCGGGGAGCTGTTTTTT
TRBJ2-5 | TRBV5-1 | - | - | CATSVGPGGFGETQYF | TGCGCCACCAGCGTGGGACCCGGAGGGTTTGGAGAGACCCAGTACTTC
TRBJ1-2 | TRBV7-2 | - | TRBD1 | CASSPDREVGYTF | TGTGCCAGCAGCCCTGACAGGGAAGTTGGCTACACCTTC
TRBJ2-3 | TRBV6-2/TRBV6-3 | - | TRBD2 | CASSYVAGEGPDTQYF | TGTGCCAGCAGTTACGTAGCGGGCGAGGGACCAGATACGCAGTATTTT
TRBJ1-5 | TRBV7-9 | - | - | CASSPKGQSQPQHF | TGTGCCAGCAGCCCTAAGGGGCAAAGCCAGCCCCAGCATTTT
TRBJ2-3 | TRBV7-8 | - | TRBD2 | CASSLGRGGLWSTDTQYF | TGTGCCAGCAGCTTAGGCCGGGGGGGCCTCTGGAGCACAGATACGCAGTATTTT
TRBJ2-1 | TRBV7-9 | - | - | CASSPLEEQFF | TGTGCCAGCAGCCCCCTAGAAGAGCAGTTCTTC
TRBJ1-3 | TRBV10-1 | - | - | CASSESGTPSSGNTIYF | TGCGCCAGCAGTGAGTCCGGGACTCCTAGCTCTGGAAACACCATATATTTT
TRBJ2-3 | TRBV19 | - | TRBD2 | CASSYGTSSTDTQYF | TGTGCCAGTAGTTACGGGACTAGTAGCACAGATACGCAGTATTTT
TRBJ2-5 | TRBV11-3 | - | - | CASSLGQQETQYF | TGTGCCAGCAGCTTAGGACAGCAAGAGACCCAGTACTTC
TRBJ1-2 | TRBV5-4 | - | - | CASSDRNYGYTF | TGTGCCAGCAGCGACAGAAACTATGGCTACACCTTC
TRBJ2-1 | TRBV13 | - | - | CASSSEHNEQFF | TGTGCCAGCAGCTCAGAACACAATGAGCAGTTCTTC
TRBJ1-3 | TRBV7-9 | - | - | CASSSSNSGNTIYF | TGTGCCAGCAGCTCCAGTAACTCTGGAAACACCATATATTTT
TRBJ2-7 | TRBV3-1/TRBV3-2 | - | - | CASSGRDTTYEQYF | TGTGCCAGCAGCGGCCGGGACACCACCTACGAGCAGTACTTC
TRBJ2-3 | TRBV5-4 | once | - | CASSLVDSTYNTQYF | TGTGCCAGCAGCTTGGTGGACAGCACCTACAATACGCAGTATTTT